Sequencing of this T cell receptor (beta chain) was carried out in a study of Graves' ophthalmopathy and Graves' hyperthyroidism. Looking at the study overall: Investigators collected peripheral blood at initial diagnosis, before any treatment was given.

This clonotype was observed many times. Its antigen is not identified. Study results and caveats: Ophthalmopathy progression was predicted by the model at 70.59% sensitivity and roughly 72% specificity.

The CDR3 runs to 15 residues. Germline assignment: CDR1 ENHRY and CDR2 SYGVKD. J was trimmed by 4 bases and V by 4 bases; bases with no gene match: 7. Other autoimmune diseases, uncontrolled infections, pregnancy and lactation each led to patient exclusion. Reliance was placed on clinical symptoms, serum thyroxine, TRAb, thyroid ultrasound and orbital computed tomography for diagnosis. Using RNA transcripts, the TCR beta CDR3 regions were amplified. Second-round multiplex PCR followed a first-round RT-PCR using HTBI primers. TCRdb re-analysed the multiplex PCR reads in MiXCR, keeping a single row per CDR3 protein. The sample shows about 700,000 distinct CDR3 sequences, about 41% of them seen only once.

The J gene is TRBJ2-7, the V gene TRBV10-3, with 10 bases matching TRBD2. The TCR was taken from an adult man with Graves' ophthalmopathy. Sample: peripheral blood. The CDR3 reads CAISAGTSDPYEQYF. The DNA for the CDR3 is TGTGCCATCAGTGCCGGGACTAGCGACCCGTACGAGCAGTACTTC.